These 2 T cell receptor beta chains were all obtained from the same sample, sequenced in a study of blood T cell repertoires in COVID-19. The method was immunoSEQ multiplex PCR; TCRdb's version includes in-frame clones alone and lacks a portion of them. The top ten clones hold about 6% of a sample with 200,000 to 250,000 clones, roughly 89% of them seen once. Sequences were obtained from peripheral blood. Receptor source: a man aged 55 to 70 who had recovered from COVID-19.

This clone was recorded once. V gene TRBV18 combines with J gene TRBJ2-3; 10 bases are a match to TRBD2. The length of the CDR3 is 16 residues. V shed 3 bases, J shed 3 bases, and the junction held 6 bases outside the gene matches. The germline V gene encodes CDR1 KGHSH and CDR2 LQKENI. The CDR3 region is CASSPNGGLATDTQYF. Here the CDR3 DNA reads TGTGCCAGCTCACCCAACGGGGGACTAGCGACAGATACGCAGTATTTT.

This chain uses TRBV7-2 with TRBJ1-2; no firm D call. The germline V and J ends were trimmed by 4 bases and 4 bases, with 10 bases remaining between them. The CDR3 sequence is 13 residues long. Germline assignment: CDR1 SGHTA and CDR2 FQGNSA. In DNA form, the CDR3 reads TGTGCCAGCAGCTCCAGGATTTTCTATGGCTACACCTTC. Translating it yields CASSSRIFYGYTF.